This is a list of T cell receptor beta chains from one sample in a study of PD-1 blockade in classical Hodgkin lymphoma. Measured with immunoSEQ multiplex PCR; TCRdb has only the in-frame clones, and not every one. The table includes under 50,000 clones, roughly 70% detected once. The starting material was peripheral blood mononuclear cells (PBMCs), obtained before the fourth cycle of nivolumab. All receptors derive from a human donor with classical Hodgkin lymphoma. CDR3s leave out the opening cysteine and the closing phenylalanine or tryptophan. The D gene is left open where the match is weak.

v_call	d_call	j_call	cdr3_aa
TRBV30	TRBD2	TRBJ2-3	AWSALKAGAAGTQY
TRBV28	-	TRBJ2-1	ASSILQGKNEQF
TRBV28	-	TRBJ1-6	ASSFKSAPLH
TRBV19	-	TRBJ1-5	ASSPNRYQPQH
TRBV9	TRBD2	TRBJ2-3	ASSVTSGRADTQY
TRBV28	-	TRBJ1-3	ASSFGNTIY
TRBV6-5	-	TRBJ2-4	ASSSLRLAKNIQY
TRBV6-4	TRBD1	TRBJ1-5	ASSDSWGQSLQPQH
TRBV28	TRBD1	TRBJ1-5	ASSSSGQAPQPQH
TRBV4-1	TRBD1	TRBJ1-4	ASSQGPYPTGTGREKLF
TRBV11-3	-	TRBJ1-2	ASSPSRAELNYGYT
TRBV28	-	TRBJ1-2	ASTLRSGSGDGYT
TRBV21-1	-	TRBJ2-7	ASPGPFSYEQY
TRBV5-1	-	TRBJ1-3	ASSRHSETSGNTIY
TRBV6-5	-	TRBJ1-2	ASSYLDRPSGYT
TRBV6-5	-	TRBJ1-1	ASSNPNTEAF
TRBV18	-	TRBJ2-3	ASSRETGTDTQY
TRBV7-2	-	TRBJ2-3	ASCLAGVTDTQY
TRBV7-9	TRBD2	TRBJ2-1	ASSLALSGINEQF
TRBV23-1	-	TRBJ1-5	ASSKNQPQH
TRBV7-9	-	TRBJ1-6	ASSSPRVRLPYNSPLH
TRBV19	-	TRBJ2-5	ASSRKTQY
TRBV18	-	TRBJ1-1	ASSPDFLNTEAF
TRBV19	-	TRBJ2-1	ASSIPWTTSNEQF
TRBV11-2	-	TRBJ2-1	ASSLARGRGNEQF
TRBV9	TRBD1	TRBJ1-2	ASSGNRGRNYGYT
TRBV29-1	-	TRBJ1-1	SVVPITEAF
TRBV19	-	TRBJ1-5	ASSRDYSNQPQH
TRBV4-3	TRBD1	TRBJ1-2	ASSSPTGGSYT
TRBV11-2	-	TRBJ2-2	ASSFRSGELF
TRBV19	-	TRBJ2-7	ASSIDPAAGSEQY
TRBV28	TRBD1	TRBJ1-5	ASSLEQGVGQPQH
TRBV9	-	TRBJ2-1	ASSDRQGLYNEQF
TRBV28	-	TRBJ1-1	ASSLGTMNTEAF
TRBV7-2	TRBD1	TRBJ2-7	ASSLETGVRTYEQY
TRBV2	-	TRBJ2-7	ASSDATSTYEQY
TRBV19	-	TRBJ1-1	ASSIDRWANQRAF
TRBV7-9	TRBD1	TRBJ2-1	ASSLAGAGGDF
TRBV9	-	TRBJ2-3	ASSVEGSLGTQY
TRBV5-1	-	TRBJ2-3	ASSFADTQY
TRBV5-6	-	TRBJ2-3	ASSLADGDTQY
TRBV19	TRBD2	TRBJ2-1	ASSRTSGGADEQF
TRBV7-3	-	TRBJ2-7	ASSLTSGASSSYEQY
TRBV6-5	TRBD1	TRBJ1-2	ASTSVGTGNGYT
TRBV18	-	TRBJ1-2	ASSPGRSYGYT
TRBV6-6	-	TRBJ2-7	ASSSPRDASYEQY
TRBV19	-	TRBJ1-6	ASSIVGNSPLH
TRBV5-1	-	TRBJ2-3	ASSLAGDTQY
TRBV7-8	-	TRBJ2-4	ASSLARGLAKNIQY